A selection of T cell receptor beta chains follows, all from one sample in a study of blood T cell repertoires in COVID-19. Sequencing was performed with immunoSEQ multiplex PCR; in TCRdb, only in-frame clones are kept and a portion is missing. The data hold approximately 470,000 clones, with roughly nine tenths observed a single time. The sample was PBMCs or T cells enriched from blood (not recorded which). The receptors here all came from a woman younger than 35 who had recovered from COVID-19. Each CDR3 is given with its conserved first and last residue. D genes are given only for firm matches. Size values are once, few and many counts, or a class for expanded clones, and some rows have none.

j_call clone_size d_call v_call cdr3_aa cdr3_nt
TRBJ2-7 once TRBD1 TRBV18 CASSPERDRFIF TGTGCCAGCTCACCAGAGAGGGACAGGTTCATTTTC
TRBJ1-3 . . TRBV5-1 CASSFQGSPGNTIYF TGCGCCAGCAGCTTCCAGGGTTCTCCAGGAAACACCATATATTTT
TRBJ2-1 . TRBD2 TRBV2 CASSSRIAGGRNEQFF TGTGCCAGCAGTTCCCGAATAGCGGGGGGTAGGAATGAGCAGTTCTTC
TRBJ1-6 . . TRBV28 CASRKEFTYNSPLHF TGTGCCAGCAGGAAGGAGTTCACCTATAATTCACCCCTCCACTTT
TRBJ1-2 . . TRBV5-1 CASSLEAGGTYTF TGCGCCAGCAGCTTGGAGGCTGGAGGGACCTACACCTTC
TRBJ1-1 . . TRBV9 CASSSPRGNTEAFF TGTGCCAGCAGCTCCCCGCGGGGTAACACTGAAGCTTTCTTT
TRBJ1-5 . TRBD1 TRBV5-1 CASSPSSGDSQPQHF TGCGCCAGCAGTCCGAGTTCAGGGGACAGTCAGCCCCAGCATTTT
TRBJ2-3 . . TRBV5-4 CASSFEGGGSTDTQYF TGTGCCAGCAGCTTCGAGGGGGGGGGTAGCACAGATACGCAGTATTTT
TRBJ2-3 . TRBD1 TRBV18 CASSRTGNTDTQYF TGTGCCAGCTCGCGGACAGGGAATACAGATACGCAGTATTTT
TRBJ1-6 . . TRBV30 CAWSVRGNDSPLHF TGTGCCTGGAGTGTCCGGGGGAACGATTCACCCCTCCACTTT
TRBJ2-6 . . TRBV14 CASSLLVGANVLTF TGTGCCAGCAGCCTCCTAGTCGGGGCCAACGTCCTGACTTTC
TRBJ1-2 . TRBD1 TRBV11-2 CASSLDPGQGVGYTF TGTGCCAGCAGCTTGGACCCGGGACAGGGGGTGGGCTACACCTTC
TRBJ2-3 . . TRBV5-8 CASSPLRADTQYF TGTGCCAGCAGCCCCCTCCGGGCAGATACGCAGTATTTT
TRBJ1-5 . TRBD1 TRBV5-1 CASSLAGGQPQHF TGCGCCAGCAGCTTGGCAGGGGGACAGCCCCAGCATTTT
TRBJ2-7 . TRBD2 TRBV19 CASSIRGTSGFGNDYEQYF TGTGCCAGTAGTATAAGAGGGACTAGCGGATTTGGGAACGACTACGAGCAGTACTTC
TRBJ2-1 . . TRBV5-6 CASSLVQGSYNEQFF TGTGCCAGCAGCTTGGTGCAGGGGTCTTACAATGAGCAGTTCTTC
TRBJ2-1 . . TRBV2 CASSDSETRNEQFF TGTGCCAGCAGTGATAGCGAGACTAGAAATGAGCAGTTCTTC
TRBJ2-3 . TRBD2 TRBV5-1 CASGSLAGSTDTQYF TGCGCCAGCGGATCACTAGCGGGGAGCACAGATACGCAGTATTTT
TRBJ1-1 . . TRBV10-3 CAITSGTEAFF TGTGCCATCACTTCGGGAACTGAAGCTTTCTTT
TRBJ1-2 . TRBD1 TRBV30 CAWVLTGARGYGYTF TGTGCCTGGGTACTGACAGGGGCGCGGGGCTATGGCTACACCTTC